This T cell receptor beta chain was sequenced during a study of T cells in Graves' hyperthyroidism and ophthalmopathy. This clonotype showed up just a few times. The target antigen is unknown. Findings and caveats of the study: Blood also held most thyroid clonotypes expanded beyond 0.001.

Exclusion followed for patients with uncontrolled infection, other autoimmune disease, pregnancy or lactation. Clinical symptoms, serum thyroxine and TRAb, thyroid ultrasound and orbital computed tomography were used for the diagnoses. It was 8.5 to 10 ml of fresh peripheral blood that supplied the PBMCs. Amplification of TCR beta CDR3 regions was performed using RNA transcripts as template. Initially, a first-round RT-PCR of the TCR CDR3 employed the HTBI primer set. One entry per CDR3 protein, called by TCRdb with MiXCR from the multiplex PCR reads. The table lists approximately 640,000 distinct CDR3 sequences, roughly 16% of them singletons. The CDR3 covers 14 residues. V lost 1 base, J lost 5 bases, and 9 bases lay in between. Germline V gene sequence: CDR1 LGHDT, CDR2 YNNKEL (reference sequence).

The sequence derives from a woman aged 25 to 45 with Graves' hyperthyroidism. V gene TRBV3-1 combines with J gene TRBJ2-4; no clear D. The sample taken for sequencing was blood. CDR3 in amino acids: CASSQASPENIQYF. CDR3 in DNA: TGTGCCAGCAGCCAAGCAAGTCCGGAAAACATTCAGTACTTC.